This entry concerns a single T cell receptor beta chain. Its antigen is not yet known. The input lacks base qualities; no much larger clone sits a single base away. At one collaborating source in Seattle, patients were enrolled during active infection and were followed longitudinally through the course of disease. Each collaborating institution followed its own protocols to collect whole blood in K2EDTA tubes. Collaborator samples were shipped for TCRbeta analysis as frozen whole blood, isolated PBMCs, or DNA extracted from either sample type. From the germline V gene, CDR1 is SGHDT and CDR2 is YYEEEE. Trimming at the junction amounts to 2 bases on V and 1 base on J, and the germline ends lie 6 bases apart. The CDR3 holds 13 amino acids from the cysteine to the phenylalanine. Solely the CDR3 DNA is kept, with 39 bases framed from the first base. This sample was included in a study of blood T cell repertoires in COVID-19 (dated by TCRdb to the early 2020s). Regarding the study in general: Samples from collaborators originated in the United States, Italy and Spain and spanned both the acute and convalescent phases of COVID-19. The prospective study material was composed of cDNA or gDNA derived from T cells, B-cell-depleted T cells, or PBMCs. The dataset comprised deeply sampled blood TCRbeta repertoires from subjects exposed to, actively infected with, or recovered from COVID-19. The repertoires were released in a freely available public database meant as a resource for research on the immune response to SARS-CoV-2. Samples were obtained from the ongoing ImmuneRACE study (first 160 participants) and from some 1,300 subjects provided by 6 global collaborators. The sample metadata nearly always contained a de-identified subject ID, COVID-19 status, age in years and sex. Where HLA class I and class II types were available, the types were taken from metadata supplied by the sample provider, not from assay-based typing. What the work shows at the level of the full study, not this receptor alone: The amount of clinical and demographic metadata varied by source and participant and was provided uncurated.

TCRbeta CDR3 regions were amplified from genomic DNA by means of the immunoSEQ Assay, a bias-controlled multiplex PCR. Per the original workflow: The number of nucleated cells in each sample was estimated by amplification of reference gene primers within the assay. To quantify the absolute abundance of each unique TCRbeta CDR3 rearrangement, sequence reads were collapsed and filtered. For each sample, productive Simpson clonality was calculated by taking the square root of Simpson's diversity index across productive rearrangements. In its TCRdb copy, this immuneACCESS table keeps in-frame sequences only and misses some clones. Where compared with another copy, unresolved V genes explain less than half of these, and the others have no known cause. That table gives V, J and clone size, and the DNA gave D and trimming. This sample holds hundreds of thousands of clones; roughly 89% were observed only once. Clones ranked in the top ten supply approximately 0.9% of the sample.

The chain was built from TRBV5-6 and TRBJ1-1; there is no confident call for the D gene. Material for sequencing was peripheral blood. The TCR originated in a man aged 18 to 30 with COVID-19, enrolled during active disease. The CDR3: CASSFGSNTEAFF. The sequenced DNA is TGTGCCAGCAGCTTCGGTTCGAACACTGAAGCTTTCTTT.